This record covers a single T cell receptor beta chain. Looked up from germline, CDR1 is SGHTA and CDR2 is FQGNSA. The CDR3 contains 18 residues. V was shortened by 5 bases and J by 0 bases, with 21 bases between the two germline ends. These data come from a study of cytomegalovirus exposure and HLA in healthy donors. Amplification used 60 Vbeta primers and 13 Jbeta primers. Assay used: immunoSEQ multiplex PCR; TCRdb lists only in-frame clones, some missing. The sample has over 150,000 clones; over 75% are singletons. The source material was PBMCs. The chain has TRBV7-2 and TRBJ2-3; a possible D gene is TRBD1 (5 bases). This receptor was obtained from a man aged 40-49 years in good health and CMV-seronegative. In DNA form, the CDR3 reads TGTGCCAGCAGCCCGCCCCGGCTACAGGCCCCTAGCACAGATACGCAGTATTTT. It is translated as CASSPPRLQAPSTDTQYF.